Each of the 32 T cell receptor beta chains below was sequenced from the same sample in a study of blood T cell repertoires in COVID-19. Produced via immunoSEQ multiplex PCR; TCRdb's table is partial and in-frame only. The sample consists of 35,000 to 50,000 clones, around 85% of them appearing once. Sequencing was done on a sample of peripheral blood. These receptors were obtained from a human donor in a cohort sampled during active COVID-19.

CDR3 residues: CASSVGSASGPLNIQYF. In nucleotides, the CDR3 is TGTGCCAGCAGCGTAGGCTCGGCTAGCGGGCCTCTAAACATTCAGTACTTC. This chain connects TRBV9 to TRBJ2-4; 8 bases align to TRBD2. Germline V gene data show CDR1 as SGDLS and CDR2 as YYNGEE. Trimming cost V 0 bases and J 6 bases; bases outside gene matches: 11. The CDR3 extends over 17 amino acids.

The chain carries TRBV28 and TRBJ2-1; 12 bases align to TRBD2. V dropped 2 bases and J dropped 15; count of bases not matched to a gene: 14. The CDR3 length is 16 residues. The germline V gene encodes CDR1 MDHEN and CDR2 SYDVKM. The DNA for the CDR3 is TGTGCCAGCAGTTTACTCCCACTAGCGGGGGGCTCTAAACCGTTCTTC. It encodes CASSLLPLAGGSKPFF.

This rearrangement joins TRBV6-6 to TRBJ1-5; TRBD1 might be the D (6 bases). There are 15 residues in the CDR3. Germline loops: CDR1 MNHNY, CDR2 SVGAGI (reference sequence). Deletions cut 7 bases from V and 2 bases from J, with 15 bases between. CDR3 amino acids: CASTRAGDGNQPQHF. The CDR3 DNA reads TGTGCCAGCACTCGAGCAGGGGATGGCAATCAGCCCCAGCATTTT.

This clone was picked up one time. DNA of the CDR3: TGCGCCAGCAGCTCCAGGACTAGCGGGGGAAACAATGAGCAGTTCTTC. Its protein product is CASSSRTSGGNNEQFF. This sequence joins TRBV5-1 and TRBJ2-1; 13 bases fit TRBD2. CDR1 and CDR2 from the germline V gene are SGHRS and YFSETQ. The junction had 5 bases not matched to a gene; V was cut back by 3 bases and J by 5 bases. The CDR3 runs to 16 residues.

This chain uses TRBV7-2 with TRBJ2-3; 7 bases align to TRBD1. Germline values: CDR1 SGHTA, CDR2 FQGNSA. This CDR3 region has 17 residues. V was clipped by 0 bases and J by 0 bases; unmatched bases: 6. The CDR3 is CASSLAIAGGSTDTQYF. CDR3 DNA sequence: TGTGCCAGCAGCTTAGCGATTGCAGGGGGTAGCACAGATACGCAGTATTTT.

The rearrangement joins TRBV24-1 to TRBJ2-2; 11 bases line up with TRBD1. V lost 7 bases to trimming and J lost 3 bases; unmatched junction nucleotides: 6. The CDR3 is 16 amino acids. CDR1 KGHDR and CDR2 SFDVKD come from the germline V gene. The CDR3 reads CATRKGQGADTGELFF. The CDR3 nucleotides read TGTGCCACCAGGAAAGGACAGGGGGCGGACACCGGGGAGCTGTTTTTT.

The chain carries TRBV7-3 and TRBJ1-2; D unresolved. V was cut by 3 bases and J by 4 bases, with 9 bases left in between. Germline loops: CDR1 SGHTA, CDR2 FQGTGA. The CDR3 spans 13 residues. The CDR3 region has the DNA TGTGCCAGCAGCTTCGACGGGTTCTATGGCTACACCTTC. Its protein is CASSFDGFYGYTF.

The chain links TRBV25-1 to TRBJ1-3; a weak D match, TRBD1 (5 bases). From germline, CDR1 is MGHDK and CDR2 SYGVNS. This CDR3 is 12 amino acids long. Trimming cost V 6 bases and J 8 bases, with 11 bases left between them. The CDR3 loop is CASRGGEYTIYF. The CDR3 bases are TGTGCCAGCAGGGGGGGGGAATACACCATATATTTT.

The chain recombines TRBV3-1 (or the pseudogene TRBV3-2) with TRBJ1-2; tentative D call: TRBD1 (5 bases). V lost 0 bases to trimming and J lost 8 bases, with 7 bases between them. There are 12 residues in the CDR3. Germline assignment: CDR1 LGHDT and CDR2 YNNKEL (reference sequence). CDR3 sequence reads: CASSQDGGGYTF. CDR3 DNA: TGTGCCAGCAGCCAAGATGGGGGGGGCTACACCTTC.

V gene TRBV7-3 combines with J gene TRBJ2-6, with 8 bases aligning to TRBD1. Germline assignment: CDR1 SGHTA and CDR2 FQGTGA. The CDR3 has 17 residues. V lost 4 bases to trimming and J lost 0 bases; unmatched junction nucleotides: 5. The DNA of the CDR3 is TGTGCCAGCAGCTCGGGACAGGTGGCCTCTGGGGCCAACGTCCTGACTTTC. Its protein product is CASSSGQVASGANVLTF.

J is TRBJ2-1 and V is TRBV10-1, with 7 bases that match TRBD2. CDR1 WNHNN and CDR2 SYGVQD come from the germline V gene (reference sequence). This CDR3 has 18 amino acids. V was clipped by 8 bases and J by 5 bases; unmatched bases: 21. The CDR3 sequence: CASLSRGTPEKLHNEQFF. DNA for the CDR3: TGCGCCAGCCTCTCGCGGGGGACCCCCGAGAAGCTCCACAATGAGCAGTTCTTC.

This clone has more than one count but fewer than ten. The V gene is TRBV28, the J gene TRBJ2-7; 11 positions agree with TRBD1. CDR1 and CDR2 (germline): MDHEN, SYDVKM. The CDR3 spans 15 residues. The trim removed 3 bases at V and 5 bases at J, leaving 6 bases unmatched. CDR3 region: CASSFLRTGGDEQYF. In nucleotides, the CDR3 is TGTGCCAGCAGTTTTCTCCGGACAGGGGGCGACGAGCAGTACTTC.

V gene TRBV6-1 combines with J gene TRBJ1-2; D may be TRBD1 (5 bases). Trimming stripped 3 bases from V and 4 bases from J, with 12 bases between. The CDR3 sequence is 14 residues long. Germline CDR1 is MNHNS and CDR2 is SASEGT. The CDR3 sequence is CASSDRTKFYGYTF. For the CDR3, the DNA is TGTGCCAGCAGTGATAGGACAAAGTTCTATGGCTACACCTTC.

This chain joins TRBV4-2 and TRBJ2-2, with a tentative D call TRBD1 (5 bases). V lost 4 bases, J lost 6 bases, and 18 bases lay in between. CDR1 is LGHNA and CDR2 is YNFKEQ in the germline V gene. The CDR3 runs 16 residues. The CDR3 DNA is TGTGCCAGCAGCCCCAAAATGGCAGGGTCCGCCGGGGAGCTGTTTTTT. It specifies CASSPKMAGSAGELFF.

The chain employs TRBV4-1 and TRBJ2-5; 10 bases line up with TRBD2. Trimming at V came to 5 bases and at J to 5 bases, leaving 11 bases not matched to a gene. Germline CDR1 is MGHRA and CDR2 is YSYEKL. The CDR3 runs to 16 residues. CDR3 nucleotide sequence: TGCGCCAGCAGCAAAGGCGCTAGCGGGGGTCCCGAGACCCAGTACTTC. Its translation is CASSKGASGGPETQYF.

This clone was detected a few times. V usage is TRBV9 and J usage is TRBJ2-2; TRBD2 matches 7 bases. CDR3 length: 14 residues. Germline CDR1 reads SGDLS; CDR2 reads YYNGEE. V gave up 4 bases and J gave up 7 bases; unmatched junction bases: 7. In nucleotides, the CDR3 is TGTGCCAGCAGCCAGCCCCCTAGCGGCGGGGAGCTGTTTTTT. Translating gives CASSQPPSGGELFF.

This rearrangement joins TRBV28 to TRBJ1-1; TRBD1 aligns across 10 bases. The V and J ends lost 5 bases and 4 bases, in that order; junction bases with no gene match: 13. The CDR3 has 17 residues. Germline V gene data show CDR1 as MDHEN and CDR2 as SYDVKM. The CDR3 nucleotides read TGTGCCAGCAGTGATTCTTCCCTTTGGACAGGGGGCACTGAAGCTTTCTTT. Its protein is CASSDSSLWTGGTEAFF.

This clone was seen a single time. The gene calls are TRBV29-1 and TRBJ2-5; 7 positions agree with TRBD1. CDR1 is SQVTM, CDR2 ANQGSEA, per germline. V shed 5 bases, J shed 5 bases, and the junction held 8 bases outside the gene matches. This CDR3 is 13 amino acids long. The CDR3 coding sequence is TGCAGCGTTATTGACAGGGCAGGGGAGACCCAGTACTTC. The encoded protein is CSVIDRAGETQYF.

V gene TRBV4-3 combines with J gene TRBJ2-3, with unresolved D. The V gene's germline CDR1 is LGHNA and CDR2 YSLEER. V lost 0 bases to trimming and J lost 4 bases, with 8 bases between them. This CDR3 region has 14 residues. The CDR3 region has the DNA TGCGCCAGCAGCCAAGATTTGGGCCCAGATACGCAGTATTTT. It specifies CASSQDLGPDTQYF.

J is TRBJ1-2 and V is TRBV28, with TRBD1 as a possible D gene (6 bases). The CDR3 extends over 15 amino acids. Germline-derived CDR1 and CDR2 are MDHEN and SYDVKM. The germline V and J ends were trimmed by 6 bases and 8 bases, with 22 bases remaining between them. This chain's CDR3 is CASRKAGGAGGGYTF. As DNA, the CDR3 is TGTGCCAGCAGAAAGGCGGGGGGGGCTGGCGGAGGCTACACCTTC.

The rearrangement links TRBV2 to TRBJ1-2; 8 nucleotides match TRBD1. The germline V gene has CDR1 SNHLY and CDR2 FYNNEI. The CDR3 has 13 amino acids. The ends lost 7 bases at V and 7 bases at J; junction bases unmatched: 8. The CDR3 DNA reads TGTGCCAGCAAGACCGGACAGGGTGGTGGCTACACCTTC. Protein: CASKTGQGGGYTF.

The genes are TRBV18 and TRBJ2-7; D is undetermined. This CDR3 contains 18 residues. CDR1 is KGHSH and CDR2 is LQKENI in the germline V gene. V gave up 6 bases and J gave up 7 bases, with 31 bases separating them. The CDR3 nucleotides are TGTGCCAGCTCGTCCAACCAACTGGCAGCAGGTCAGAGTGGTGAGCAGTACTTC. Protein product: CASSSNQLAAGQSGEQYF.

This clone has a handful of counts. V and J are TRBV6-2 or TRBV6-3 and TRBJ1-1; 8 bases are a match to TRBD1. The CDR3 has 17 residues. Trimming at V came to 5 bases and at J to 4 bases, leaving 15 bases not matched to a gene. The germline gives CDR1 MNHEY, CDR2 SVGEGT. CDR3 sequence (DNA): TGTGCCAGCAGTAAGGGACAGGTCACCCGGCGGACCACTGAAGCTTTCTTT. This sequence encodes CASSKGQVTRRTTEAFF.

The rearrangement joins TRBV27 to TRBJ1-1; D not resolved. Germline lookup yields CDR1 MNHEY and CDR2 SMNVEV (reference sequence). This CDR3 is built from 13 residues. Between the trimmed V and J ends, which lost 8 bases and 1 base, there was a span of 11 bases. CDR3 loop: CASGSTTNTEAFF. CDR3 DNA: TGTGCCAGCGGATCGACAACGAACACTGAAGCTTTCTTT.

The gene calls are TRBV6-5 and TRBJ2-7; no clear D. V was shortened by 7 bases and J by 3 bases, with 7 bases between the two germline ends. Germline V gives CDR1 MNHEY, CDR2 SVGAGI. The CDR3 covers 11 residues. The CDR3, as DNA: TGTGCCAGCATCCGAGGCTACGAGCAGTACTTC. The encoded protein is CASIRGYEQYF.

The chain employs TRBV5-1 and TRBJ2-7; 7 nucleotides line up with TRBD1. CDR3 length: 14 amino acids. J was trimmed by 6 bases and V by 4 bases; bases with no gene match: 10. Germline assignment: CDR1 SGHRS and CDR2 YFSETQ. CDR3 residues: CASSDGTAPGEQYF. CDR3 DNA: TGCGCCAGCAGCGACGGGACAGCCCCCGGCGAGCAGTACTTC.

The gene calls are TRBV6-6 and TRBJ2-1; TRBD1 might be the D (7 bases). There are 15 residues in the CDR3. Between the trimmed V and J ends, which lost 7 bases and 5 bases, there was a span of 18 bases. CDR1 is MNHNY, CDR2 SVGAGI, per germline (reference sequence). The DNA for the CDR3 is TGTGCCAGCACCCTCATGCCAGGGGGGAACAATGAGCAGTTCTTC. Protein: CASTLMPGGNNEQFF.

The chain links TRBV29-1 to TRBJ1-4; the match to TRBD1 covers 8 bases. Germline assignment: CDR1 SQVTM and CDR2 ANQGSEA. Trimming cost V 7 bases and J 0 bases; bases outside gene matches: 7. CDR3 length: 15 residues. CDR3 coding DNA: TGCAGCGCCGGACAGGGTTATACAACTAATGAAAAACTGTTTTTT. Protein: CSAGQGYTTNEKLFF.

The chain has TRBV5-8 and TRBJ1-6, with D possibly matching TRBD1 (6 bases). CDR3 length: 15 amino acids. CDR1 SGHTS and CDR2 YDEGEE come from the germline V gene. Trimming took off 3 bases at V and 8 bases at J, with 15 bases between the two ends. The CDR3 nucleotides read TGTGCCAGCAGCTGGCGTGGGGGCACCGATTCACCCCTCCACTTT. Its translation is CASSWRGGTDSPLHF.

J is TRBJ2-1 and V is TRBV28, with TRBD1 matching 10 bases. The CDR3 has 15 residues. Germline CDR1 and CDR2: MDHEN and SYDVKM. The V and J ends lost 7 bases and 5 bases, in that order; junction bases with no gene match: 8. The CDR3 DNA follows: TGTGCCAGCACCTCCCCGGGACAGGGGAACAATGAGCAGTTCTTC. Translation: CASTSPGQGNNEQFF.

The gene calls are TRBV27 and TRBJ2-1; D unclear. Trimming cost V 5 bases and J 4 bases, with 3 bases left between them. Germline assignment: CDR1 MNHEY and CDR2 SMNVEV (reference sequence). This CDR3 comprises 11 residues. The CDR3: CASSTYNEQFF. The CDR3 nucleotides read TGTGCCAGCAGTACTTACAATGAGCAGTTCTTC.

The chain links TRBV10-2 to TRBJ2-3; 8 positions match TRBD2. This CDR3 has 14 residues. Germline trimming cut 10 bases from V and 6 bases from J; bases unmatched to any gene: 12. Germline lookup yields CDR1 WSHSY and CDR2 SAAADI. The CDR3 DNA follows: TGCGCCATTGAGGCAACTAGCGGAGCGGATACGCAGTATTTT. Protein: CAIEATSGADTQYF.